This T cell receptor beta chain appears in the sequencing data of a study of blood T cell repertoires in COVID-19 (dated by TCRdb to between 2020 and 2021). About the study as a whole: Samples from collaborators originated in the United States, Italy and Spain and spanned both the acute and convalescent phases of COVID-19. Where available, HLA class I and class II types were obtained from metadata supplied by the sample provider rather than from assay-based typing. A de-identified subject ID, COVID-19 status, age in years and sex were almost always included in the sample metadata. A freely available public database, intended as a resource for researchers studying the immune response to SARS-CoV-2, is where the repertoires were released. The material from the prospective study consisted of cDNA or gDNA derived from T cells, B-cell-depleted T cells, or PBMCs. The samples were drawn from the first 160 participants of the ongoing ImmuneRACE study and from 1,254 subjects provided by 6 global collaborators. Deeply sampled blood TCRbeta repertoires from subjects exposed to, actively infected with, or recovered from COVID-19 were included in the dataset.

The immunoSEQ Assay, a bias-controlled multiplex PCR, was used to amplify TCRbeta CDR3 regions from genomic DNA. The study's processing was this. The number of nucleated cells in each sample was estimated by amplification of reference gene primers within the assay. Sequence reads were collapsed and filtered to measure the absolute abundance of every unique TCRbeta CDR3 rearrangement. For each sample, productive Simpson clonality was calculated by taking the square root of Simpson's diversity index across productive rearrangements. TCRdb took this table from immuneACCESS and kept in-frame rearrangements with V and J called. Such tables lack part of the clones; where checked against another copy, unresolved V genes explain under half of the gap, and the rest is unexplained. V and J calls and clone size are copied from that table; D and trimming were computed from the DNA. The sample table contains about 300,000 clones; only one count was recorded for approximately 82% of them. Approximately 1.1% of the sample is in the top ten clones.

What the study reported, not specific to this receptor: How much clinical and demographic metadata was included differed by source and by participant, and the metadata was provided uncurated.

The germline V gene gives CDR1 as SNHLY and CDR2 as FYNNEI. Counted from cysteine to phenylalanine, this CDR3 has 15 amino acids. The only DNA kept is the CDR3, 45 bases in frame from the first base. V is cut back by 6 bases and J by 1 base, with 6 bases in the junction unmatched. Collaborating institutions collected whole blood in K2EDTA tubes following their own protocols. For TCRbeta analysis, collaborators shipped samples as frozen whole blood, isolated PBMCs, or DNA extracted from either of those sample types. As to this clone: No cognate antigen has been identified for it. The sample holds no much larger clone one base away, and base qualities are not on file.

This receptor was obtained from a woman aged 45-65 years with acute or convalescent COVID-19. Sequencing used peripheral blood. This chain is built from TRBV2 and TRBJ2-1; TRBD1 agrees with 7 junctional bases. The CDR3 corresponds to CASSEQGPSYNEQFF. The bases are TGTGCCAGCAGCGAACAGGGGCCTTCCTACAATGAGCAGTTCTTC.